Listed below are T cell receptor beta chains from one sample, sequenced in a study of blood T cell repertoires in COVID-19. Profiled with immunoSEQ multiplex PCR; TCRdb holds only in-frame clones, not every one. The sample has under 150,000 clones; under 85% are singletons. The sample consisted of peripheral blood. The receptors shown here come from a man aged 40-49 years with active or convalescent COVID-19. CDR3s include the opening cysteine and the closing phenylalanine or tryptophan. The order of the fields is J gene, V gene, D gene, clone size, CDR3 protein, CDR3 DNA. A D gene is named only where the DNA matches it firmly. Clone size is given for some rows only: seen once, a few or many times, or a class if the clone is expanded.

J gene: TRBJ1-1
V gene: TRBV13
D gene: NA
clone size: few
CDR3 protein: CASSLRAGLSTEAFF
CDR3 DNA: TGTGCCAGCAGCTTACGGGCGGGATTGAGCACTGAAGCTTTCTTT

J gene: TRBJ2-2
V gene: TRBV29-1
D gene: NA
clone size: NA
CDR3 protein: CSVDKGDTGELFF
CDR3 DNA: TGCAGCGTTGATAAGGGGGACACCGGGGAGCTGTTTTTT

J gene: TRBJ1-2
V gene: TRBV6-6
D gene: NA
clone size: NA
CDR3 protein: CASILPGTTNYGYTF
CDR3 DNA: TGTGCCAGCATCCTCCCTGGCACAACTAACTATGGCTACACCTTC

J gene: TRBJ2-3
V gene: TRBV5-1
D gene: TRBD2
clone size: NA
CDR3 protein: CASTRSGGENTQYF
CDR3 DNA: TGCGCCAGCACCCGTAGCGGGGGGGAGAATACGCAGTATTTT

J gene: TRBJ2-7
V gene: TRBV9
D gene: TRBD1
clone size: NA
CDR3 protein: CASSAGQGISYEQYF
CDR3 DNA: TGTGCCAGCAGCGCGGGACAGGGAATCTCCTACGAGCAGTACTTC

J gene: TRBJ2-2
V gene: TRBV7-9
D gene: NA
clone size: once
CDR3 protein: CASSPGGELFF
CDR3 DNA: TGTGCCAGCAGCCCAGGGGGGGAGCTGTTTTTT

J gene: TRBJ2-7
V gene: TRBV6-6
D gene: NA
clone size: NA
CDR3 protein: CASSFPSYEQYF
CDR3 DNA: TGTGCCAGCAGTTTTCCTTCCTACGAGCAGTACTTC

J gene: TRBJ2-7
V gene: TRBV6-1
D gene: TRBD1
clone size: once
CDR3 protein: CASSEGQGVRSYEQYF
CDR3 DNA: TGTGCCAGCAGCGAAGGACAGGGAGTGAGGTCCTACGAGCAGTACTTC

J gene: TRBJ1-2
V gene: TRBV27
D gene: NA
clone size: NA
CDR3 protein: CASSLRGGLYGYTF
CDR3 DNA: TGTGCCAGCAGTTTAAGGGGGGGGCTGTATGGCTACACCTTC

J gene: TRBJ2-3
V gene: TRBV6-5
D gene: TRBD2
clone size: NA
CDR3 protein: CASRSGGFTDTQYF
CDR3 DNA: TGTGCCAGCAGGTCCGGGGGGTTCACAGATACGCAGTATTTT

J gene: TRBJ2-2
V gene: TRBV6-6
D gene: TRBD1
clone size: NA
CDR3 protein: CASSLRDRGHSGTGELFF
CDR3 DNA: TGTGCCAGCAGTCTCCGGGACAGGGGGCATTCGGGCACCGGGGAGCTGTTTTTT

J gene: TRBJ1-5
V gene: TRBV12-3/TRBV12-4
D gene: NA
clone size: NA
CDR3 protein: CASSFTLQAQHF
CDR3 DNA: TGTGCCAGCAGTTTCACACTGCAGGCCCAGCATTTT

J gene: TRBJ2-2
V gene: TRBV3-1/TRBV3-2
D gene: TRBD2
clone size: NA
CDR3 protein: CASSLRTSGSNTGELFF
CDR3 DNA: TGTGCCAGCAGCCTTAGGACTAGCGGATCGAACACCGGGGAGCTGTTTTTT

J gene: TRBJ2-2
V gene: TRBV19
D gene: TRBD1
clone size: NA
CDR3 protein: CASSSKNRGNTGELFF
CDR3 DNA: TGTGCCAGTAGCTCGAAGAACAGGGGGAACACCGGGGAGCTGTTTTTT

J gene: TRBJ2-5
V gene: TRBV3-1/TRBV3-2
D gene: NA
clone size: once
CDR3 protein: CASSPPSGRAIQETQYF
CDR3 DNA: TGTGCCAGCAGCCCCCCGTCGGGCAGGGCCATACAAGAGACCCAGTACTTC

J gene: TRBJ1-5
V gene: TRBV6-6
D gene: TRBD1
clone size: NA
CDR3 protein: CASSLGTGGNQPQHF
CDR3 DNA: TGTGCCAGCAGCCTCGGGACAGGGGGCAATCAGCCCCAGCATTTT

J gene: TRBJ1-6
V gene: TRBV23-1
D gene: NA
clone size: NA
CDR3 protein: CASSQSDWLRSPLHF
CDR3 DNA: TGCGCCAGCAGTCAATCAGATTGGTTGCGTTCACCCCTCCACTTT

J gene: TRBJ1-2
V gene: TRBV5-1
D gene: NA
clone size: NA
CDR3 protein: CASSFSPSTANYGYTF
CDR3 DNA: TGCGCCAGCAGCTTTTCCCCAAGCACAGCTAACTATGGCTACACCTTC

J gene: TRBJ2-7
V gene: TRBV2
D gene: TRBD2
clone size: NA
CDR3 protein: CASSEGGGSGYEQYF
CDR3 DNA: TGTGCCAGCAGTGAAGGGGGAGGGTCAGGCTACGAGCAGTACTTC

J gene: TRBJ1-2
V gene: TRBV28
D gene: NA
clone size: NA
CDR3 protein: CASSSGQGGDGYTF
CDR3 DNA: TGTGCCAGCAGTAGCGGTCAGGGAGGGGATGGCTACACCTTC

J gene: TRBJ1-5
V gene: TRBV30
D gene: TRBD1
clone size: NA
CDR3 protein: CAWSVPGQPSNQPQHF
CDR3 DNA: TGTGCCTGGAGTGTCCCGGGACAGCCTAGCAATCAGCCCCAGCATTTT

J gene: TRBJ2-7
V gene: TRBV6-5
D gene: NA
clone size: NA
CDR3 protein: CASSYSRGSYEQYF
CDR3 DNA: TGTGCCAGCAGTTACTCGAGGGGGTCCTACGAGCAGTACTTC

J gene: TRBJ2-3
V gene: TRBV14
D gene: NA
clone size: NA
CDR3 protein: CASSQAGVLGTDTQYF
CDR3 DNA: TGTGCCAGCAGCCAGGCAGGGGTGCTGGGCACAGATACGCAGTATTTT

J gene: TRBJ1-5
V gene: TRBV7-7
D gene: NA
clone size: once
CDR3 protein: CASSFNYQPQHF
CDR3 DNA: TGTGCTAGCAGCTTCAATTATCAGCCCCAGCATTTT

J gene: TRBJ2-7
V gene: TRBV9
D gene: NA
clone size: NA
CDR3 protein: CASSVGGTASYEQYF
CDR3 DNA: TGTGCCAGCAGCGTTGGGGGGACAGCCTCCTACGAGCAGTACTTC

J gene: TRBJ1-2
V gene: TRBV6-5
D gene: TRBD1
clone size: NA
CDR3 protein: CASRLGQGYGYTF
CDR3 DNA: TGTGCCAGCAGACTAGGACAGGGGTACGGCTACACCTTC

J gene: TRBJ1-6
V gene: TRBV12-5
D gene: TRBD1
clone size: NA
CDR3 protein: CASGLKKQGTNSPLHF
CDR3 DNA: TGTGCTAGTGGTCTGAAGAAACAGGGGACCAATTCACCCCTCCACTTT

J gene: TRBJ2-7
V gene: TRBV4-2
D gene: TRBD2
clone size: few
CDR3 protein: CASSQELAGIYYEQYF
CDR3 DNA: TGTGCCAGCAGCCAAGAACTAGCGGGGATATACTACGAGCAGTACTTC

J gene: TRBJ2-3
V gene: TRBV12-3/TRBV12-4
D gene: TRBD1
clone size: NA
CDR3 protein: CASDRGGTDTQYF
CDR3 DNA: TGTGCCAGCGACAGGGGGGGCACAGATACGCAGTATTTT

J gene: TRBJ1-6
V gene: TRBV11-2
D gene: TRBD1
clone size: once
CDR3 protein: CASSVTAGTGSPLHF
CDR3 DNA: TGTGCCAGCAGCGTGACAGCCGGGACAGGCTCACCCCTCCACTTT

J gene: TRBJ1-6
V gene: TRBV6-5
D gene: TRBD1
clone size: NA
CDR3 protein: CASSYSGQGSSPLHF
CDR3 DNA: TGTGCCAGCAGTTACTCCGGACAGGGTAGCTCACCCCTCCACTTT

J gene: TRBJ2-7
V gene: TRBV5-5
D gene: NA
clone size: NA
CDR3 protein: CASSSDISSYEQYF
CDR3 DNA: TGTGCCAGCAGCTCCGACATTAGCTCCTACGAGCAGTACTTC

J gene: TRBJ2-5
V gene: TRBV5-1
D gene: TRBD1
clone size: NA
CDR3 protein: CASSAQGGETQYF
CDR3 DNA: TGCGCCAGCAGCGCACAGGGGGGAGAGACCCAGTACTTC

J gene: TRBJ2-7
V gene: TRBV13
D gene: NA
clone size: NA
CDR3 protein: CASSPRSRYEQYF
CDR3 DNA: TGTGCCAGCAGCCCCAGATCTAGGTACGAGCAGTACTTC

J gene: TRBJ1-6
V gene: TRBV6-6
D gene: NA
clone size: NA
CDR3 protein: CASSSRTQNHNSPLHF
CDR3 DNA: TGTGCCAGCAGTTCGCGGACACAAAATCATAATTCACCCCTCCACTTT

J gene: TRBJ1-5
V gene: TRBV2
D gene: NA
clone size: NA
CDR3 protein: CASSAWSQGNQPQHF
CDR3 DNA: TGTGCCAGCAGTGCCTGGTCCCAGGGCAATCAGCCCCAGCATTTT

J gene: TRBJ2-1
V gene: TRBV2
D gene: NA
clone size: NA
CDR3 protein: CAYQRGGLNNEQFF
CDR3 DNA: TGTGCCTACCAAAGGGGGGGCCTGAACAATGAGCAGTTCTTC

J gene: TRBJ2-5
V gene: TRBV12-5
D gene: TRBD1
clone size: many
CDR3 protein: CASGSGQGAFGETQYF
CDR3 DNA: TGTGCTAGTGGTTCCGGACAGGGGGCGTTCGGAGAGACCCAGTACTTC

J gene: TRBJ1-2
V gene: TRBV5-1
D gene: TRBD1
clone size: NA
CDR3 protein: CASSLSGQGASGYTF
CDR3 DNA: TGCGCCAGCAGCTTGTCGGGACAGGGGGCAAGTGGCTACACCTTC

J gene: TRBJ1-4
V gene: TRBV30
D gene: TRBD1
clone size: NA
CDR3 protein: CAWSLWDRYNEKLFF
CDR3 DNA: TGTGCCTGGAGTCTCTGGGACAGGTATAATGAAAAACTGTTTTTT

J gene: TRBJ2-7
V gene: TRBV18
D gene: TRBD1
clone size: NA
CDR3 protein: CASSDNRGPYEQYF
CDR3 DNA: TGTGCCAGCTCAGATAACAGGGGGCCCTACGAGCAGTACTTC

J gene: TRBJ1-1
V gene: TRBV18
D gene: NA
clone size: NA
CDR3 protein: CASSPLVLNTEAFF
CDR3 DNA: TGTGCCAGCTCACCACTTGTACTTAACACTGAAGCTTTCTTT

J gene: TRBJ1-3
V gene: TRBV6-2/TRBV6-3
D gene: TRBD1
clone size: NA
CDR3 protein: CASSRQGPSGNTIYF
CDR3 DNA: TGTGCCAGCAGCCGACAGGGCCCCTCTGGAAACACCATATATTTT

J gene: TRBJ2-7
V gene: TRBV25-1
D gene: TRBD1
clone size: NA
CDR3 protein: CASTPPTGSGYEQYF
CDR3 DNA: TGTGCCAGCACCCCCCCGACAGGGAGTGGATACGAGCAGTACTTC

J gene: TRBJ2-7
V gene: TRBV5-6
D gene: TRBD2
clone size: few
CDR3 protein: CASSREGSSYEQYF
CDR3 DNA: TGTGCCAGCAGCCGGGAGGGGAGTTCCTACGAGCAGTACTTC

J gene: TRBJ2-7
V gene: TRBV11-3
D gene: TRBD2
clone size: NA
CDR3 protein: CASSQDSGGSYEQYF
CDR3 DNA: TGTGCCAGCAGTCAGGATAGCGGGGGAAGCTACGAGCAGTACTTC

J gene: TRBJ2-7
V gene: TRBV5-1
D gene: TRBD2
clone size: NA
CDR3 protein: CASSLRIGTSGGSSYEQYF
CDR3 DNA: TGCGCCAGCAGCTTACGAATAGGGACTAGCGGGGGTAGCTCCTACGAGCAGTACTTC

J gene: TRBJ2-7
V gene: TRBV3-1/TRBV3-2
D gene: TRBD1
clone size: NA
CDR3 protein: CASSQYRGDEQYF
CDR3 DNA: TGTGCCAGCAGCCAATACAGGGGGGACGAGCAGTACTTC

J gene: TRBJ1-6
V gene: TRBV4-2
D gene: TRBD1
clone size: NA
CDR3 protein: CASSQDQSRGDSPLHF
CDR3 DNA: TGTGCCAGCAGCCAAGATCAGTCCAGGGGGGATTCACCCCTCCACTTT

J gene: TRBJ2-1
V gene: TRBV11-1
D gene: NA
clone size: NA
CDR3 protein: CASSLGGSVNEQFF
CDR3 DNA: TGTGCCAGCAGCTTAGGCGGTTCTGTGAATGAGCAGTTCTTC

J gene: TRBJ1-1
V gene: TRBV5-1
D gene: NA
clone size: NA
CDR3 protein: CASSLSQGDTEAFF
CDR3 DNA: TGCGCCAGCAGCTTGTCCCAAGGAGACACTGAAGCTTTCTTT

J gene: TRBJ2-3
V gene: TRBV19
D gene: TRBD1
clone size: NA
CDR3 protein: CASSIRTGGDTQYF
CDR3 DNA: TGTGCCAGTAGTATTAGGACAGGGGGAGATACGCAGTATTTT

J gene: TRBJ1-6
V gene: TRBV12-3/TRBV12-4
D gene: NA
clone size: NA
CDR3 protein: CASRPSNSPLHF
CDR3 DNA: TGTGCCAGCAGGCCGAGTAATTCACCCCTCCACTTT

J gene: TRBJ2-7
V gene: TRBV12-5
D gene: NA
clone size: NA
CDR3 protein: CASDTGNRYEQYF
CDR3 DNA: TGTGCTAGTGACACAGGGAACCGGTACGAGCAGTACTTC

J gene: TRBJ1-6
V gene: TRBV27
D gene: TRBD1
clone size: once
CDR3 protein: CASSFRRDSSSYNSPLHF
CDR3 DNA: TGTGCCAGCAGTTTCCGCCGGGACAGTAGCTCCTATAATTCACCCCTCCACTTT

J gene: TRBJ2-5
V gene: TRBV5-1
D gene: TRBD2
clone size: NA
CDR3 protein: CASSSRLAGGRETQYF
CDR3 DNA: TGCGCCAGCAGCTCCCGACTAGCGGGGGGGCGGGAGACCCAGTACTTC

J gene: TRBJ1-4
V gene: TRBV18
D gene: TRBD1
clone size: NA
CDR3 protein: CASSRDSNEKLFF
CDR3 DNA: TGTGCCAGCTCACGGGACAGTAATGAAAAACTGTTTTTT

J gene: TRBJ2-7
V gene: TRBV10-3
D gene: TRBD2
clone size: few
CDR3 protein: CAITPGGADEQYF
CDR3 DNA: TGTGCCATCACCCCCGGGGGGGCCGACGAGCAGTACTTC

J gene: TRBJ2-7
V gene: TRBV6-4
D gene: NA
clone size: NA
CDR3 protein: CATLWDFLYEQYF
CDR3 DNA: TGTGCCACACTTTGGGACTTCCTCTACGAGCAGTACTTC